The 11 T cell receptor beta chains below were found in one sample sequenced in a study of cytomegalovirus exposure and HLA in healthy donors. Both 60 Vbeta primers and 13 Jbeta primers went into the PCR. Using immunoSEQ multiplex PCR, the repertoire was profiled, and TCRdb retains in-frame clones only, with some absent. Among over 90,000 clones listed, over 80% were seen once. Sequencing was performed on PBMCs. These receptors came from a man in his forties in good health and CMV-seronegative.

This clone was seen a handful of times. V and J are TRBV4-3 and TRBJ2-3, with 12 bases lining up with TRBD1. The CDR3 contains 15 residues. Germline CDR1 and CDR2: LGHNA and YSLEER. V was clipped by 4 bases and J by 7 bases; unmatched bases: 6. The CDR3, as DNA: TGCGCCAGCAGCCTGGGACAGGGGGCTTTGAATACGCAGTATTTT. Translation gives CASSLGQGALNTQYF.

Comments on this clone: At one end, the junction sequence differs from germline, possibly due to a read error. The chain has TRBV9 and TRBJ1-2; possible D gene TRBD1, 6 bases. CDR3 length equals 12 residues. Per germline, CDR1 SGDLS and CDR2 YYNGEE. This chain's CDR3 is CASSVVGQRTHF. The CDR3 nucleotides read TGTGCCAGCAGCGTAGTGGGACAACGGACCCACTTC.

The table lists this clone with a count of one. This sequence joins TRBV5-1 and TRBJ1-3; possible D gene TRBD1, 6 bases. The ends were cut back, 3 bases at V and 2 bases at J, with 21 bases in the middle. Germline CDR1 and CDR2: SGHRS and YFSETQ. The CDR3 is made up of 18 amino acids. CDR3 loop: CASSWGASGGRAGNTIYF. Here the CDR3 DNA reads TGCGCCAGCAGCTGGGGGGCTAGCGGGGGTCGAGCTGGAAACACCATATATTTT. Full variable domain (remainder filled in from reference TRBV5-1 and TRBJ1-3): KAGVTQTPRYLIKTRGQQVTLSCSPISGHRSVSWYQQTPGQGLQFLFEYFSETQRNKGNFPGRFSGRQFSNSRSEMNVSTLELGDSALYLCASSWGASGGRAGNTIYFGEGSWLTVV.

J is TRBJ1-1 and V is TRBV6-1; perhaps TRBD1 as D (6 bases). The V gene lost 2 bases and the J gene lost 1 base, with 14 bases spanning the gap. Per the germline V gene, CDR1 is MNHNS and CDR2 is SASEGT. CDR3 length equals 16 residues. The CDR3 here is CASSESLGGGNTEAFF. Here the CDR3 DNA reads TGTGCCAGCAGTGAAAGCTTGGGAGGGGGGAACACTGAAGCTTTCTTT.

This clone was seen once. The J gene is TRBJ1-5, the V gene TRBV6-6; TRBD1 matches at 9 bases. CDR3 size: 14 residues. Losses at the gene ends were 11 bases for V and 7 bases for J; bases not matched to a gene: 12. The germline V gene has CDR1 MNHNY and CDR2 SVGAGI (reference sequence). CDR3 DNA sequence: TGTGCCTCCTCCGGACAGGGGAGGGACCAGCCCCAGCATTTT. This encodes CASSGQGRDQPQHF.

V is TRBV5-1 and J is TRBJ1-3; 8 nucleotides agree with TRBD1. CDR3 length equals 14 residues. Trimming cost V 3 bases and J 4 bases; bases outside gene matches: 3. Germline loops: CDR1 SGHRS, CDR2 YFSETQ. The CDR3 loop is CASSSRQGGNTIYF. In nucleotides, the CDR3 is TGCGCCAGCAGCTCTCGACAGGGGGGAAACACCATATATTTT.

The chain couples TRBV7-3 to TRBJ2-3, with 13 nucleotides matching TRBD2. After removal of 3 bases from V and 6 bases from J, the junction contained 0 bases not matched to a gene. The germline gives CDR1 SGHTA, CDR2 FQGTGA. The CDR3 spans 14 residues. The CDR3 is CASSLTSGGDTQYF. The CDR3 coding sequence is TGTGCCAGCAGCTTGACTAGCGGGGGGGATACGCAGTATTTT.

This chain uses TRBV19 with TRBJ2-1, with 7 bases aligning to TRBD2. The CDR3 contains 18 residues. After removal of 5 bases from V and 0 bases from J, the junction contained 13 bases not matched to a gene. Germline assignment: CDR1 LNHDA and CDR2 SQIVND (reference sequence). The CDR3 spells CASSSTSAATSSYNEQFF. In nucleotides, the CDR3 is TGTGCCAGTAGTTCTACTAGCGCGGCAACGAGCTCCTACAATGAGCAGTTCTTC. Full variable domain (outside the CDR3, taken from reference TRBV19 and TRBJ2-1): DGGITQSPKYLFRKEGQNVTLSCEQNLNHDAMYWYRQDPGQGLRLIYYSQIVNDFQKGDIAEGYSVSREKKESFPLTVTSAQKNPTAFYLCASSSTSAATSSYNEQFFGPGTRLTVL.

The chain joins TRBV6-6 to TRBJ1-2; D gene ambiguous. The V gene's germline CDR1 is MNHNY and CDR2 SVGAGI (reference sequence). The CDR3 extends over 14 amino acids. Trimming removed 6 bases from V and 0 bases from J, with 11 bases in between. The DNA for the CDR3 is TGTGCCAGCAGCCGGGATTTAGCTAACTATGGCTACACCTTC. It encodes CASSRDLANYGYTF.

The chain has TRBV7-2 and TRBJ1-1, with 7 bases matching TRBD1. With V trimmed by 5 bases and J by 1 base, 4 bases remained unmatched. Germline values: CDR1 SGHTA, CDR2 FQGNSA. This CDR3 comprises 14 residues. This chain's CDR3 is CASSTYRGNTEAFF. The CDR3 nucleotides are TGTGCCAGCAGCACATACAGGGGGAACACTGAAGCTTTCTTT.

This clone was found a few times. The chain recombines TRBV4-1 with TRBJ2-7, with 8 positions matching TRBD2. This CDR3 is 16 amino acids long. CDR1 is MGHRA, CDR2 YSYEKL, per germline. V lost 0 bases to trimming and J lost 4 bases; unmatched junction nucleotides: 8. The CDR3 coding sequence is TGCGCCAGCAGCCAAGACTCGGGGGGGCGGAATTACGAGCAGTACTTC. It encodes CASSQDSGGRNYEQYF.